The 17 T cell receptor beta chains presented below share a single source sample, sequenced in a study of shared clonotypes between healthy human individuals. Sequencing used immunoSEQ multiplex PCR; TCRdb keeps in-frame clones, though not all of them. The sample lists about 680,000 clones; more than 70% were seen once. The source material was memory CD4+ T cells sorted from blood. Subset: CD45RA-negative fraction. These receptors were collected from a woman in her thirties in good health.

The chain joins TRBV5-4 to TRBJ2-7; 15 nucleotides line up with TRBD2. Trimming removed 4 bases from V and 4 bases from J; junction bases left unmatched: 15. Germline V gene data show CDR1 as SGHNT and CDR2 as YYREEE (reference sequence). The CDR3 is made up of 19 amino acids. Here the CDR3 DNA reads TGTGCCAGCAGCGCCGTACCGGGACTAGCGGGAGGTTTCGGGTACGAGCAGTACTTC. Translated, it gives CASSAVPGLAGGFGYEQYF. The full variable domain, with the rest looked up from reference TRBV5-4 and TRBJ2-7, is ETGVTQSPTHLIKTRGQQVTLRCSSQSGHNTVSWYQQALGQGPQFIFQYYREEENGRGNFPPRFSGLQFPNYSSELNVNALELDDSALYLCASSAVPGLAGGFGYEQYFGPGTRLTVT.

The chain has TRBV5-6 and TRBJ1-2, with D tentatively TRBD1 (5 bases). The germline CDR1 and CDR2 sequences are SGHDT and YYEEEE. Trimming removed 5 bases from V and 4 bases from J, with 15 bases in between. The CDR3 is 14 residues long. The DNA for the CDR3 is TGTGCCAGCAGTAACCTAGACAGCCCCTATGGCTACACCTTC. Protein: CASSNLDSPYGYTF.

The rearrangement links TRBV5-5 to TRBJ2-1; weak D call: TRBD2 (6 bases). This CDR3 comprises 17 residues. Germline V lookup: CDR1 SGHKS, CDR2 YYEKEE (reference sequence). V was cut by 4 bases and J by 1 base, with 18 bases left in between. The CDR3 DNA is TGTGCCAGCAGCCGGGGGAGGCTAGAAGGATCCTACAATGAGCAGTTCTTC. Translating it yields CASSRGRLEGSYNEQFF.

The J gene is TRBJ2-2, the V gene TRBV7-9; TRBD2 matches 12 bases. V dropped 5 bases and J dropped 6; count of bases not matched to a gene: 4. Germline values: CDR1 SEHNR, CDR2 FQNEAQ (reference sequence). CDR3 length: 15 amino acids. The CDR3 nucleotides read TGTGCCAGCAGCGTCGGGACTAGCGGGCCCGGGGAGCTGTTTTTT. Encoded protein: CASSVGTSGPGELFF.

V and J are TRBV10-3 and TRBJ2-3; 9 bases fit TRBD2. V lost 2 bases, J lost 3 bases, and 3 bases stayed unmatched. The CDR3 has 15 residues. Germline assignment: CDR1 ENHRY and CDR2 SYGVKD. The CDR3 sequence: CAISEVAGATDTQYF. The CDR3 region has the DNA TGTGCCATCAGTGAGGTAGCGGGAGCGACAGATACGCAGTATTTT.

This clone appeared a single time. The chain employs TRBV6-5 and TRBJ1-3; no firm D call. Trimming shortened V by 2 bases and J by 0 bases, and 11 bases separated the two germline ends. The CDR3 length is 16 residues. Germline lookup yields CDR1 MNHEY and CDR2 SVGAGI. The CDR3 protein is CASSYGGVYSGNTIYF. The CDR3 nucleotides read TGTGCCAGCAGTTACGGTGGGGTTTACTCTGGAAACACCATATATTTT.

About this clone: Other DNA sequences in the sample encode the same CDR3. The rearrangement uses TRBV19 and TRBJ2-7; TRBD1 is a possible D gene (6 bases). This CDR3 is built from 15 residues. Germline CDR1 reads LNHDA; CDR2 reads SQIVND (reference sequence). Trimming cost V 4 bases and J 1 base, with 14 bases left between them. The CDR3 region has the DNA TGTGCCAGTAGTAATCAGGGGACCGCTTCCTACGAGCAGTACTTC. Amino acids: CASSNQGTASYEQYF.

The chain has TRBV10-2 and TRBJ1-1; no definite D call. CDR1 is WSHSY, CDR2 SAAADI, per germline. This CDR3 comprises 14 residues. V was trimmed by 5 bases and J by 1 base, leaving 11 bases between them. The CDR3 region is CASSLAGPNTEAFF. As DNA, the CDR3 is TGCGCCAGCAGTCTCGCGGGCCCGAACACTGAAGCTTTCTTT.

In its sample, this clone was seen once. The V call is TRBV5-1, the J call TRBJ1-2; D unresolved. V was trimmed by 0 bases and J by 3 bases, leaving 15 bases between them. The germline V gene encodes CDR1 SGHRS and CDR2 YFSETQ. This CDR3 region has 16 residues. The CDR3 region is CASSLEGRKVHYGYTF. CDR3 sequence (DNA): TGCGCCAGCAGCTTGGAAGGCAGGAAGGTCCACTATGGCTACACCTTC.

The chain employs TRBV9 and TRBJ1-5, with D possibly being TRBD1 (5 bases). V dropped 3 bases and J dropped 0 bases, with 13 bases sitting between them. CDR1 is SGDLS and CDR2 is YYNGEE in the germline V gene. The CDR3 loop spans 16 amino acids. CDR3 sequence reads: CASSGYRGNSNQPQHF. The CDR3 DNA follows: TGTGCCAGCAGCGGATATCGGGGGAATAGCAATCAGCCCCAGCATTTT.

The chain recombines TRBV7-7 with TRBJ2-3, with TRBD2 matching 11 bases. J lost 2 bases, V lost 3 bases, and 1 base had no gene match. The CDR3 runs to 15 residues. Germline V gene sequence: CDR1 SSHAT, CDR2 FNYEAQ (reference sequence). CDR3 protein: CASSLGLAATDTQYF. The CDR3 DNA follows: TGTGCCAGCAGCTTGGGACTAGCGGCCACAGATACGCAGTATTTT.

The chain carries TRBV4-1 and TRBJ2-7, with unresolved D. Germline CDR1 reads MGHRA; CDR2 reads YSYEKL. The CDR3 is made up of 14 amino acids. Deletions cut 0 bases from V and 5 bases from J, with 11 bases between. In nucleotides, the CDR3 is TGCGCCAGCAGCCAAGAAAGGAGAGGACACGAGCAGTACTTC. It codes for CASSQERRGHEQYF.

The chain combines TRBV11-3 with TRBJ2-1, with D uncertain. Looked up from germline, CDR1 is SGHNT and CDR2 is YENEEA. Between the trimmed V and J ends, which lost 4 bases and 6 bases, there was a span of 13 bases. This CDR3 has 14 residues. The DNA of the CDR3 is TGTGCCAGCAGCTCAGGACCAGAATCCAATGAGCAGTTCTTC. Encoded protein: CASSSGPESNEQFF. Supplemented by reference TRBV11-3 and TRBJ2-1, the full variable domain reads EAGVVQSPRYKIIEKKQPVAFWCNPISGHNTLYWYLQNLGQGPELLIRYENEEAVDDSQLPKDRFSAERLKGVDSTLKIQPAELGDSAVYLCASSSGPESNEQFFGPGTRLTVL.

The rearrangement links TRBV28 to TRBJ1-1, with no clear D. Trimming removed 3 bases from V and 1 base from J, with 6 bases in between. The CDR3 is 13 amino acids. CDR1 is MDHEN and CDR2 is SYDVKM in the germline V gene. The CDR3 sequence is CASSFPKNTEAFF. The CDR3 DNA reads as TGTGCCAGCAGTTTCCCTAAGAACACTGAAGCTTTCTTT.

CDR3 loop: CASSDPGGERVSSYEQYF. The CDR3 DNA follows: TGTGCCAGCAGTGACCCCGGGGGCGAGCGGGTGAGCTCCTACGAGCAGTACTTC. The chain joins TRBV25-1 to TRBJ2-7, with D perhaps given as TRBD1 or TRBD2 (6 bases each). CDR3 length: 18 amino acids. Germline V gives CDR1 MGHDK, CDR2 SYGVNS. The V gene lost 3 bases and the J gene lost 0 bases, with 21 bases spanning the gap.

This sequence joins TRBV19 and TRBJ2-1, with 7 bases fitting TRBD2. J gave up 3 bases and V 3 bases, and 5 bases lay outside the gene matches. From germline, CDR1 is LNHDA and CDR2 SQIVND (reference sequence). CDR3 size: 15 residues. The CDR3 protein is CASSMLGGSYNEQFF. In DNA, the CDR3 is TGTGCCAGTAGTATGCTCGGCGGGAGCTACAATGAGCAGTTCTTC.

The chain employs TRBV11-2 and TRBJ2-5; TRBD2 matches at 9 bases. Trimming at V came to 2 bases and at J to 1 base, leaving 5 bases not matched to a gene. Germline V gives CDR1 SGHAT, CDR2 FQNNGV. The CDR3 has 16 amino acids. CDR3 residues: CASSLFLAGPQETQYF. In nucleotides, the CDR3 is TGTGCCAGCAGCTTATTCCTAGCGGGGCCCCAAGAGACCCAGTACTTC. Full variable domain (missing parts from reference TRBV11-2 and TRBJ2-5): EAGVAQSPRYKIIEKRQSVAFWCNPISGHATLYWYQQILGQGPKLLIQFQNNGVVDDSQLPKDRFSAERLKGVDSTLKIQPAKLEDSAVYLCASSLFLAGPQETQYFGPGTRLLVL.